This T cell receptor (beta chain) was retrieved from a study of cytomegalovirus exposure and HLA in healthy donors. Amplification used 60 Vbeta primers and 13 Jbeta primers. TCRdb's copy holds only in-frame clones and misses some; the assay was immunoSEQ multiplex PCR. The table records roughly 250,000 clones, under 80% of them present only once. On this clone itself: Its target is not known.

From germline, CDR1 is SEHNR and CDR2 FQNEAQ (reference sequence). CDR3 length: 16 residues. The V segment lost 5 bases and the J segment 4 bases; nucleotides outside the gene matches: 8. Whole-study findings and limits: The classifier reportedly diagnosed cytomegalovirus status with high specificity and sensitivity. There were some V segments, including TRBV6-2 and TRBV6-3, excluded as indistinguishable.

The chain uses TRBV7-9 and TRBJ2-1; 10 bases map to TRBD2. The TCR originated in a female donor in good health and CMV-seronegative. The sequenced sample consisted of PBMCs. The CDR3 reads CASSPVTSGLYNEQFF. The CDR3 region has the DNA TGTGCCAGCAGCCCGGTGACTAGCGGGCTTTACAATGAGCAGTTCTTC.